These T cell receptor beta chains were read from a single sample in a study of blood T cell repertoires in COVID-19. Libraries were prepared by immunoSEQ multiplex PCR; TCRdb keeps only in-frame clonotypes and omits some of them. The sample carries approximately 30,000 clones, around 87% recorded once. Sequenced sample: peripheral blood. These receptors were obtained from a human donor in a cohort sampled during active COVID-19. Each CDR3 is given with its conserved first and last residue. D genes are given only for firm matches. Size is omitted from some rows. Given values are once, few, many or a class for expanded clones.

d_gene | j_gene | abundance | v_gene | CDR3aa | CDR3nt
TRBD1 | TRBJ1-4 | NA | TRBV4-1 | CASSQGIRSGQGVKLFF | TGCGCCAGCAGCCAAGGGATCCGATCGGGACAGGGGGTAAAACTGTTTTTT
TRBD2 | TRBJ2-5 | NA | TRBV7-6 | CASGTSGDIIQETQYF | TGTGCCAGCGGGACTAGCGGGGATATTATCCAAGAGACCCAGTACTTC
NA | TRBJ1-6 | NA | TRBV7-2 | CASLGMGSPLHF | TGTGCCTCGCTGGGCATGGGTTCACCCCTCCACTTT
NA | TRBJ1-1 | few | TRBV25-1 | CASSYGTRLNTEAFF | TGTGCCAGCAGCTACGGGACAAGGTTAAACACTGAAGCTTTCTTT
NA | TRBJ1-5 | NA | TRBV7-8 | CASSPIMRGPNQPQHF | TGTGCCAGCAGCCCCATTATGAGAGGCCCGAATCAGCCCCAGCATTTT
NA | TRBJ1-1 | NA | TRBV2 | CASSDLQGEAEAFF | TGTGCCAGCAGTGACCTGCAGGGTGAGGCTGAAGCTTTCTTT
NA | TRBJ2-7 | NA | TRBV28 | CASSLYRRPGHPSYEQYF | TGTGCCAGCAGTCTATATCGTCGCCCGGGACACCCCTCCTACGAGCAGTACTTC
TRBD2 | TRBJ2-5 | NA | TRBV5-5 | CASSYGGGAETQYF | TGTGCCAGCAGCTACGGCGGGGGGGCAGAGACCCAGTACTTC
NA | TRBJ1-6 | NA | TRBV10-3 | CAISEGANRNSPLHF | TGTGCCATCAGTGAGGGGGCAAACAGAAATTCACCCCTCCACTTT
TRBD2 | TRBJ2-1 | NA | TRBV18 | CASSLRTSGESSYNEQFF | TGTGCCAGCTCATTGCGGACTAGCGGGGAAAGCTCCTACAATGAGCAGTTCTTC
NA | TRBJ2-4 | NA | TRBV28 | CASSPRAGGNIQYF | TGTGCCAGCAGTCCCAGGGCAGGGGGGAACATTCAGTACTTC
NA | TRBJ2-3 | NA | TRBV18 | CASSPISQLTDTQYF | TGTGCCAGCTCACCCATATCACAGCTCACAGATACGCAGTATTTT
TRBD1 | TRBJ1-2 | NA | TRBV5-1 | CASSPWTGEDYGYTF | TGCGCCAGCAGCCCGTGGACAGGGGAAGACTATGGCTACACCTTC
TRBD1 | TRBJ1-2 | NA | TRBV6-5 | CASSYSGTGIYGYTF | TGTGCCAGCAGTTACTCGGGGACAGGGATCTATGGCTACACCTTC
NA | TRBJ2-3 | NA | TRBV19 | CASRNPGASTDTQYF | TGTGCCAGTAGAAACCCAGGGGCGAGCACAGATACGCAGTATTTT
TRBD1 | TRBJ1-2 | once | TRBV24-1 | CATSDTGTGIVSGYTF | TGTGCCACCAGTGACACCGGGACAGGGATTGTCAGTGGCTACACCTTC
NA | TRBJ2-5 | NA | TRBV10-2 | CASSGAGATETQYF | TGCGCCAGCAGTGGCGCGGGTGCGACGGAGACCCAGTACTTC
TRBD2 | TRBJ2-1 | NA | TRBV15 | CATSNGRRVSGEQFF | TGTGCCACCAGCAACGGGAGGAGGGTGTCCGGGGAGCAGTTCTTC